Described below is a single T cell receptor beta chain sequence and its context. Its specificity is not known. Time point noted: persistent/refractory GD, antithyroid drugs over 5 years with positive TRAb. Researchers made the TCR library from RNA that was extracted from PBMCs. This specimen belongs to a study of regulatory T cells in long-lasting Graves disease. The study, taken as a whole, reports: Exclusively peripheral blood, rather than thyroid tissue, was studied. Those with persistent disease had in common more public clonotypes (about 2,500) than new patients (about 970). Favored usage of TRBV28, TRBJ1-2 and TRBJ2-5 was recorded in persistent disease. TCR diversity in persistent Graves' patients was below that of newly diagnosed ones.

The germline V gene has CDR1 LNHDA and CDR2 SQIVND (reference sequence). The CDR3 is 12 residues long. V lost 6 bases, J lost 8 bases, and 13 bases lay in between. Arm-PCR of CDR3 regions and iRepertoire HTBI primers were used to build TCR beta libraries. Each CDR3 protein is one row after TCRdb ran MiXCR on the multiplex PCR reads. Of 400,000 or so distinct CDR3 sequences in the sample, about 20% are singletons; the top ten hold over 25%. The sequence was obtained from a female donor with Graves disease. The chain recombines TRBV19 with TRBJ1-1; D gene ambiguous. Sequencing used peripheral blood mononuclear cells (PBMCs), obtained when the disease was refractory, from a patient treated with antithyroid drugs. The DNA for the CDR3 is TGTGCCAGTAGACCCCCCGGAGGGGAAGCTTTCTTT. This encodes CASRPPGGEAFF.